The source of this TCR beta chain is a study of T cells in Graves' hyperthyroidism and ophthalmopathy. Findings of the study overall: Ophthalmopathy and stable hyperthyroidism were separated by a 13 V-J model.

Amplification of TCR beta CDR3 regions used RNA as the template. First-round RT-PCR targeting the TCR CDR3 was performed with the HTBI primer set. TCRdb ran MiXCR on the multiplex PCR reads and lists one entry per CDR3 protein. The data contain roughly 500,000 distinct CDR3 sequences, approximately 44% of them seen just once; the ten biggest clones take up around a fifth. Clinical symptoms, serum thyroxine and TRAb, thyroid ultrasound and orbital computed tomography together formed the diagnostic basis. The CDR3 covers 15 residues. In germline, CDR1 is SGHRS, CDR2 YFSETQ. V lost 4 bases and J 2 bases, leaving 16 bases between the germline ends. Details on this clonotype: Its antigen is not identified.

The receptor was derived from an adult woman with Graves' disease, either hyperthyroidism or ophthalmopathy (not recorded which). The sequenced material came from peripheral blood or thyroid tissue (not recorded which). The rearrangement joins TRBV5-1 to TRBJ2-7; D is unresolved. CDR3 sequence: CASSRTSPQTYEQYF. The CDR3 DNA reads as TGCGCCAGCAGCAGAACAAGCCCCCAAACCTACGAGCAGTACTTC. Based on the CDR3 plus reference TRBV5-1 and TRBJ2-7, the full variable domain is KAGVTQTPRYLIKTRGQQVTLSCSPISGHRSVSWYQQTPGQGLQFLFEYFSETQRNKGNFPGRFSGRQFSNSRSEMNVSTLELGDSALYLCASSRTSPQTYEQYFGPGTRLTVT.